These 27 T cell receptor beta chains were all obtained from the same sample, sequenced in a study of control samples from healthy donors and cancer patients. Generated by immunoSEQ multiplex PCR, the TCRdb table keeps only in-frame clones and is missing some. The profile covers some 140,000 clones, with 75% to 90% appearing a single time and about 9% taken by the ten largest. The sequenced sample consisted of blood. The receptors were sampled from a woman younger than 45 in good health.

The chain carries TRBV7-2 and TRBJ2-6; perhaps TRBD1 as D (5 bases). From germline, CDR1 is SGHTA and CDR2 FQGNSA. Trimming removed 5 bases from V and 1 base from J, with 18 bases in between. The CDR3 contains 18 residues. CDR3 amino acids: CASSPVPTAASGANVLTF. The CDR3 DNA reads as TGTGCCAGCAGCCCCGTCCCGACAGCAGCGTCTGGGGCCAACGTCCTGACTTTC.

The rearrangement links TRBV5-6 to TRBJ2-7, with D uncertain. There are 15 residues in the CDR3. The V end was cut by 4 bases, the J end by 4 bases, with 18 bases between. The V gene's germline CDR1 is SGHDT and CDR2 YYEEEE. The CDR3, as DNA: TGTGCCAGCAGCCCAAGACCCCAAAGGGCGTACGAGCAGTACTTC. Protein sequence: CASSPRPQRAYEQYF.

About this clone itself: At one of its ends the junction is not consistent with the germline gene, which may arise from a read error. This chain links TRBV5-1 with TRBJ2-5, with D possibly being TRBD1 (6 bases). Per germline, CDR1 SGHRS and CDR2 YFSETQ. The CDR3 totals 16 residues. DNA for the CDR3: TGCGCCAGCAGGTTGGGGACGCAGGGGCGGCAAGAGACCCAGTACTTC. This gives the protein CASRLGTQGRQETQYF.

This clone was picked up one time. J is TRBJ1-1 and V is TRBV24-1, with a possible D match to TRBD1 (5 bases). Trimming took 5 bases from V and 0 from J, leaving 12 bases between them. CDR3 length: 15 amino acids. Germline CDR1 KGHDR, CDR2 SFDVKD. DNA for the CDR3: TGTGCCACCAGTGGACAGACGGCCATGAACACTGAAGCTTTCTTT. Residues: CATSGQTAMNTEAFF.

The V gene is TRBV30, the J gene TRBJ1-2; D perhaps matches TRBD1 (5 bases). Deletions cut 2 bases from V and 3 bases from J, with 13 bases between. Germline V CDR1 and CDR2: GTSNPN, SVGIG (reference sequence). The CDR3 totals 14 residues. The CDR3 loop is CAWSKDGGDYGYTF. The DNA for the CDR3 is TGTGCCTGGAGTAAAGACGGGGGGGACTATGGCTACACCTTC.

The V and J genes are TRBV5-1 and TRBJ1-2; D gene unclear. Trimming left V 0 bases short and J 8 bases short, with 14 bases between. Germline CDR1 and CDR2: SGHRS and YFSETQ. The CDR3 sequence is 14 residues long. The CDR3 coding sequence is TGCGCCAGCAGCTTGGAAGGGCGTCTCGGAGGCTACACCTTC. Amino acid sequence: CASSLEGRLGGYTF.

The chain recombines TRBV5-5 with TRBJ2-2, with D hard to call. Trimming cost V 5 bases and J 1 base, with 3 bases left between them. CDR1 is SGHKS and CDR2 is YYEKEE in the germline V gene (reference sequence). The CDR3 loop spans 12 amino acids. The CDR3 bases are TGTGCCAGCAGGGTGAACACCGGGGAGCTGTTTTTT. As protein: CASRVNTGELFF.

This CDR3 reads CAWSADGSPGELFF. In DNA form, the CDR3 reads TGTGCCTGGAGTGCCGATGGAAGTCCCGGGGAGCTGTTTTTT. This chain joins TRBV30 and TRBJ2-2, with D hard to call. The CDR3 sequence is 14 residues long. V was clipped by 1 base and J by 6 bases, with 12 bases between them. CDR1 GTSNPN and CDR2 SVGIG come from the germline V gene (reference sequence).

The CDR3 DNA sequence: TGTGCCTGGAGCCCCCCCCTTCCAGCCCGCTACACCTTC. Protein sequence: CAWSPPLPARYTF. The genes are TRBV30 and TRBJ1-2; the D is unclear. CDR3 length equals 13 residues. The V gene lost 3 bases and the J gene lost 9 bases, with 17 bases spanning the gap. CDR1 and CDR2 (germline): GTSNPN, SVGIG (reference sequence).

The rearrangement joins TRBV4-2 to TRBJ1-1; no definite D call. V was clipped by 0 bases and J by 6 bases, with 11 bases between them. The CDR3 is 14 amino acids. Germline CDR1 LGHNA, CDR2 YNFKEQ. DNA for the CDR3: TGTGCCAGCAGCCAAGATGGCATATCCGCTGAAGCTTTCTTT. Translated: CASSQDGISAEAFF.

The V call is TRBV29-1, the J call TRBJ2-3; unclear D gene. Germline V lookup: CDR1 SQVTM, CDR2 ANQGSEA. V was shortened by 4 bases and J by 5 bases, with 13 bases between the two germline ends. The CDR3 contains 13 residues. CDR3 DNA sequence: TGCAGCGTTGCGCTCGATCTGGGAGATACGCAGTATTTT. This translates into CSVALDLGDTQYF.

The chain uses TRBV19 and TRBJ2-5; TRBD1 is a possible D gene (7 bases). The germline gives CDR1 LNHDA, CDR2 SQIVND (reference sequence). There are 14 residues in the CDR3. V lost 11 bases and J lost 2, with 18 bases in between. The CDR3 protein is CASAAGGLQETQYF. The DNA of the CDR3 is TGTGCCTCGGCGGCAGGGGGGCTACAAGAGACCCAGTACTTC.

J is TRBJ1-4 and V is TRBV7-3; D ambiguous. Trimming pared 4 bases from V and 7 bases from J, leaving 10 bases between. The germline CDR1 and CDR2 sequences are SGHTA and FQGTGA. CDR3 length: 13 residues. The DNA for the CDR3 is TGTGCCAGCAGCTCGGGTTGGGGTGAAAAACTGTTTTTT. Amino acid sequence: CASSSGWGEKLFF.

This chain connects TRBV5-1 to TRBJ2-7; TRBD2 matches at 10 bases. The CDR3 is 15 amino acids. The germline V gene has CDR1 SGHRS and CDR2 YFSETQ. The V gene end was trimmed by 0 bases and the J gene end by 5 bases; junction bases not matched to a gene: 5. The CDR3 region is CASSLVLAGAHEQYF. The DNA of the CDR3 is TGCGCCAGCAGCTTGGTTCTAGCGGGAGCCCACGAGCAGTACTTC.

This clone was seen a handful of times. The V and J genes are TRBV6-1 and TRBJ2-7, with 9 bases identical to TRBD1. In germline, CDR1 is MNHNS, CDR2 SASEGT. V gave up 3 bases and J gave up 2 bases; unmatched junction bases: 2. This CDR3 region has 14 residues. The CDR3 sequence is CASSDRDRAYEQYF. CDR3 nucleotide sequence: TGTGCCAGCAGTGACCGGGACAGGGCCTACGAGCAGTACTTC.

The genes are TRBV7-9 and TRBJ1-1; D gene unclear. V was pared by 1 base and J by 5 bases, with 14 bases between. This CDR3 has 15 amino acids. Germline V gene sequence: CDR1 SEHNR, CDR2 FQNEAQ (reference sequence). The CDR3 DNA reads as TGTGCCAGCAGCTTAGTTAGTCTGGGATCAACTGAAGCTTTCTTT. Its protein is CASSLVSLGSTEAFF.

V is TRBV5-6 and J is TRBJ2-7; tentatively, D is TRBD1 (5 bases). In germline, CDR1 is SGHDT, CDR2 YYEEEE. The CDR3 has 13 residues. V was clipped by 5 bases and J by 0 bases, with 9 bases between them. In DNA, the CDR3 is TGTGCCAGCAGGTTGACAGCCTCCTACGAGCAGTACTTC. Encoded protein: CASRLTASYEQYF.

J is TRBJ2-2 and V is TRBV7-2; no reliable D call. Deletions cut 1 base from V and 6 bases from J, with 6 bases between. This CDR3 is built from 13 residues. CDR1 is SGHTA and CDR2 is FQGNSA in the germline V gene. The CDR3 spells CASSLVLAGELFF. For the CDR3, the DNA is TGTGCCAGCAGCTTAGTTCTAGCCGGGGAGCTGTTTTTT.

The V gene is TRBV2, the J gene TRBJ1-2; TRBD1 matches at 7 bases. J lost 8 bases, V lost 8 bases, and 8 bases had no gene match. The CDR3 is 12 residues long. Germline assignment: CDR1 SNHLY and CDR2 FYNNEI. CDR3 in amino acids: CASRQGMDGYTF. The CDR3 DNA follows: TGTGCCAGCCGACAGGGCATGGACGGCTACACCTTC.

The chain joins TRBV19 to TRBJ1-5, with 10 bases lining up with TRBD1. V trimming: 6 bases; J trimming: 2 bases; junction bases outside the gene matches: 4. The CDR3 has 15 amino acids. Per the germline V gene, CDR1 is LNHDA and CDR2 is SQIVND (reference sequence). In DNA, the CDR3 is TGTGCCAGTAGGAGGGACAGGGGTGGCAATCAGCCCCAGCATTTT. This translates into CASRRDRGGNQPQHF.

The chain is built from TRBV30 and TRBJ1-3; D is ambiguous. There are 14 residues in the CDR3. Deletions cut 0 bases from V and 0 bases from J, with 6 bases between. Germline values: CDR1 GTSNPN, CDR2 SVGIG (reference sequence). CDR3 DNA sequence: TGTGCCTGGAGTGTGGGCCTCTCTGGAAACACCATATATTTT. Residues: CAWSVGLSGNTIYF.

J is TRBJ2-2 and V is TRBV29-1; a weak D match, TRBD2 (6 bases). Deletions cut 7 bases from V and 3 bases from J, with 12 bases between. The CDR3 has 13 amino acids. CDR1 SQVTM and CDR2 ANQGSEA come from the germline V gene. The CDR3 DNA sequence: TGCAGCGGTATACCGGGGGACACCGGGGAGCTGTTTTTT. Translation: CSGIPGDTGELFF.

The CDR3 nucleotides are TGTGCCAGCAGTGAAGCGATGGGCGGGAGCTTGTACGAGCAGTACTTC. Translated, it gives CASSEAMGGSLYEQYF. The chain uses TRBV6-1 and TRBJ2-7; 7 bases are a match to TRBD2. V was clipped by 0 bases and J by 4 bases; unmatched bases: 9. The V gene's germline CDR1 is MNHNS and CDR2 SASEGT. The CDR3 sequence is 16 residues long.

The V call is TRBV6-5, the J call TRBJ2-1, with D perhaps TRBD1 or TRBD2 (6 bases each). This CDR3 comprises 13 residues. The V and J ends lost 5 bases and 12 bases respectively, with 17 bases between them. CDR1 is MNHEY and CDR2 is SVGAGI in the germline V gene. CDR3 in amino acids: CASSNPPGAGQFF. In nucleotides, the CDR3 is TGTGCCAGCAGTAACCCGCCGGGGGCGGGGCAGTTCTTC.

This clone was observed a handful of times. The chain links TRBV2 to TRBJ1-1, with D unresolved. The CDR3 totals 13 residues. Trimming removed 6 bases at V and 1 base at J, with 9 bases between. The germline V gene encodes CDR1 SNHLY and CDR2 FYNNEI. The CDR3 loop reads CASRADQNTEAFF. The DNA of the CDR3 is TGTGCCAGCAGAGCCGACCAGAACACTGAAGCTTTCTTT.

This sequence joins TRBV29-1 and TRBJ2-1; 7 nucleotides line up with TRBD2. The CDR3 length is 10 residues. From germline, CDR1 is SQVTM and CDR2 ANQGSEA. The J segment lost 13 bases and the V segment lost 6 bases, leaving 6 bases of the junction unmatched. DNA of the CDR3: TGCAGCGTCACTAGCGTGAATCAGTTCTTC. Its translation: CSVTSVNQFF.

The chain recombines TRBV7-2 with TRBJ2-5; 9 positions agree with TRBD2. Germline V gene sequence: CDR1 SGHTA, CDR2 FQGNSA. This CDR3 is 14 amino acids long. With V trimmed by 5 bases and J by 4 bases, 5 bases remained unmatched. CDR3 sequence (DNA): TGTGCCAGCAGCAGTAGCGGGAGTGGAGAGACCCAGTACTTC. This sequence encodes CASSSSGSGETQYF.